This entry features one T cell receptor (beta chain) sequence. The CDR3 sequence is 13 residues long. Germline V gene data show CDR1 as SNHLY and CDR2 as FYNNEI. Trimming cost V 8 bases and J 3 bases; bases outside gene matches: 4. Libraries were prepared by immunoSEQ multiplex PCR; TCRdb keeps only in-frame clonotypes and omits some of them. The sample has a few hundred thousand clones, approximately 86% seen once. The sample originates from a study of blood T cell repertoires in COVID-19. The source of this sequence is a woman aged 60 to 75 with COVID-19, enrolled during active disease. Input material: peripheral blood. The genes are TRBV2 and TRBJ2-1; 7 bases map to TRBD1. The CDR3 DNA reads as TGTGCCAGCGCCGGGACAGACTACAATGAGCAGTTCTTC. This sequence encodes CASAGTDYNEQFF.